This TCR beta chain is drawn from a study of blood T cell repertoires in COVID-19. Sequenced by immunoSEQ multiplex PCR; TCRdb stores in-frame clones only, minus some. This sample has 68,000 or so clones, with around 90% found just once. Enrolled during active infection, Seattle patients were then followed longitudinally. Trimming pared 8 bases from V and 2 bases from J, leaving 18 bases between. The length of the CDR3 is 15 residues. Germline V gene sequence: CDR1 SGHTA, CDR2 FQGNSA. V gene TRBV7-2 combines with J gene TRBJ1-1, with D possibly matching TRBD1 (5 bases). The sequencing input was peripheral blood. This receptor was identified in a woman aged 50 to 65 with COVID-19, enrolled during active disease. DNA of the CDR3: TGTGCCAGCCGTAGGGACTCTCCGTCAAACACTGAAGCTTTCTTT. Translated, it gives CASRRDSPSNTEAFF.